The present entry profiles one T cell receptor beta chain with its context. TCRdb's table, derived via immunoSEQ multiplex PCR, lists solely in-frame clones and lacks some. The table includes roughly 350,000 clones, 85% detected once. These data are taken from a study of blood T cell repertoires in COVID-19. In the study overall: COVID-19 samples from acute and convalescent phases originated in the United States, Italy and Spain.

Germline-derived CDR1 and CDR2 are SEHNR and FQNEAQ (reference sequence). Trimming removed 5 bases from V and 2 bases from J; junction bases left unmatched: 5. CDR3 length: 14 residues. The genes are TRBV7-9 and TRBJ2-5, with TRBD1 matching over 7 bases. The sequencing sample was made of peripheral blood. The origin of this receptor is a woman between 18 and 29 years old with acute or convalescent COVID-19. Here the CDR3 reads CASSEGQNQETQYF. The CDR3 nucleotides read TGTGCCAGCAGCGAGGGACAGAATCAAGAGACCCAGTACTTC.